This entry lists 11 T cell receptor beta chains sequenced from one sample in a study of shared T cell receptors in the human thymus. Generated by immunoSEQ multiplex PCR, the TCRdb table keeps only in-frame clones and is missing some. In the table there are approximately 760,000 clones, approximately 85% of which are singletons. The same sample was also used in a study of human thymus T cells.

The sequencing input was thymocytes. Every receptor here comes from a girl in the first two years of life with a congenital heart defect.

The chain recombines TRBV6-5 with TRBJ1-1; TRBD1 might be the D (6 bases). Between the trimmed V and J ends, which lost 0 bases and 5 bases, there was a span of 16 bases. Germline V lookup: CDR1 MNHEY, CDR2 SVGAGI. There are 16 residues in the CDR3. In DNA, the CDR3 is TGTGCCAGCAGTTACTCTACGCGGGGGGCGCGGACTGAAGCTTTCTTT. Amino acid sequence: CASSYSTRGARTEAFF.

J is TRBJ1-1 and V is TRBV6-6; no definite D call. Per the germline V gene, CDR1 is MNHNY and CDR2 is SVGAGI (reference sequence). V was trimmed by 4 bases and J by 1 base, leaving 7 bases between them. The CDR3 loop spans 13 amino acids. The CDR3: CASSFVQNTEAFF. In DNA, the CDR3 is TGTGCCAGCAGTTTTGTCCAGAACACTGAAGCTTTCTTT.

This clone appeared a single time. V is TRBV7-3 and J is TRBJ2-1, with 11 bases lining up with TRBD1. Germline CDR1 SGHTA, CDR2 FQGTGA. The CDR3 contains 16 residues. The junction had 11 bases not matched to a gene; V was cut back by 6 bases and J by 7 bases. CDR3 nucleotide sequence: TGTGCCAGCAGTAACAGGACAGGGGGCGTTGAGAATGAGCAGTTCTTC. It yields the protein CASSNRTGGVENEQFF.

The rearrangement links TRBV6-6 to TRBJ2-1; TRBD1 matches at 7 bases. The CDR3 covers 13 residues. Germline assignment: CDR1 MNHNY and CDR2 SVGAGI (reference sequence). With 6 bases clipped from V and 5 bases from J, the junction kept 4 bases outside the gene matches. CDR3 DNA: TGTGCCAGCAGGGACAGGCCCGACAATGAGCAGTTCTTC. Its translation: CASRDRPDNEQFF.

About this clone: Relative to the germline gene, one junction end is altered; a read error may explain this. The chain carries TRBV29-1 and TRBJ2-3, with 12 bases fitting TRBD2. The germline V gene encodes CDR1 SQVTM and CDR2 ANQGSEA. This CDR3 has 11 residues. Here the CDR3 DNA reads TGCAGCGTTGAGCTAGCGGGGGGGAAAAATTTT. Amino acids: CSVELAGGKNF.

The chain is built from TRBV27 and TRBJ2-7; TRBD1 agrees at 7 bases. J gave up 2 bases and V 3 bases, and 4 bases lay outside the gene matches. CDR1 is MNHEY, CDR2 SMNVEV, per germline (reference sequence). This CDR3 contains 14 residues. CDR3 nucleotide sequence: TGTGCCAGCAGTTTTGGACAGGATGCCTACGAGCAGTACTTC. Its protein product is CASSFGQDAYEQYF.

This chain uses TRBV5-6 with TRBJ2-5; D gene unclear. Trimming removed 0 bases from V and 5 bases from J, with 5 bases in between. The CDR3 consists of 12 residues. Germline assignment: CDR1 SGHDT and CDR2 YYEEEE. CDR3: CASSLAEETQYF. CDR3 sequence (DNA): TGTGCCAGCAGCTTGGCGGAGGAGACCCAGTACTTC.

The V call is TRBV11-3, the J call TRBJ2-5; perhaps TRBD2 as D (6 bases). CDR1 and CDR2 (germline): SGHNT, YENEEA. There are 18 residues in the CDR3. Between the trimmed V and J ends, which lost 5 bases and 0 bases, there was a span of 22 bases. CDR3 sequence reads: CASSTSPSFCSNQETQYF. CDR3 coding DNA: TGTGCCAGCAGCACTAGCCCTTCCTTCTGTTCGAACCAAGAGACCCAGTACTTC. The full variable domain, its missing parts supplied by reference TRBV11-3 and TRBJ2-5, is EAGVVQSPRYKIIEKKQPVAFWCNPISGHNTLYWYLQNLGQGPELLIRYENEEAVDDSQLPKDRFSAERLKGVDSTLKIQPAELGDSAVYLCASSTSPSFCSNQETQYFGPGTRLLVL.

This clone was counted only a few times. The chain employs TRBV10-1 and TRBJ1-1; 7 positions match TRBD1. V was pared by 5 bases and J by 3 bases, with 3 bases of the junction left unmatched. The CDR3 runs 13 residues. The germline CDR1 and CDR2 sequences are WNHNN and SYGVQD (reference sequence). The CDR3 nucleotides read TGCGCCAGCAGTCCCCAGGGGGACACTGAAGCTTTCTTT. Protein: CASSPQGDTEAFF.

This sequence joins TRBV6-1 and TRBJ1-5, with D tentatively TRBD1 (6 bases). The CDR3 spans 19 residues. Trimming stripped 4 bases from V and 4 bases from J, with 26 bases between. The germline V gene has CDR1 MNHNS and CDR2 SASEGT. As DNA, the CDR3 is TGTGCCAGCAGTGCGAGAGAAGCCGGGGACACAGGCTTTAATCAGCCCCAGCATTTT. Its translation is CASSAREAGDTGFNQPQHF.

There are a few counts of this clone. The V call is TRBV19, the J call TRBJ1-6; D might be TRBD1 (5 bases). Germline-derived CDR1 and CDR2 are LNHDA and SQIVND (reference sequence). The CDR3 totals 14 residues. The ends were cut back, 5 bases at V and 6 bases at J, with 11 bases in the middle. The CDR3 reads CASSPSGINSPLHF. In DNA, the CDR3 is TGTGCCAGTAGTCCTTCAGGGATTAATTCACCCCTCCACTTT.